This T cell receptor beta chain is from a study of PD-L1 blockade in urothelial cancer listed by TCRdb under 2017. Some background on the complete study: Therapy was started at some point between 2013 and 2015 for all patients, and atezolizumab 1,200 mg was administered intravenously every 3 weeks. Under 30 patients had pretreatment blood TCR-seq, some 25 had at least one posttreatment blood collection, and some 25 had tumor TCR-seq. Pretreatment tumor samples, along with matched peripheral blood serially collected before and after atezolizumab treatment, were subjected to TCR sequencing. In the same patients who had TCR sequencing, pretreatment tumors also underwent whole exome sequencing and RNA sequencing. Blood samples yielded a median of about 150,000 T cells and 65,000 to 95,000 unique TCRs, with median clonality approximately 0.08. Patients had an ECOG performance status of 0 or 1 and had received between 0 and 3 prior chemotherapy regimens. Progression-free survival longer than 6 months counted as durable clinical benefit, and TCR features were additionally tested against both progression-free and overall survival. About 85% of the roughly 29 patients were males with bladder-origin urothelial cancer, and 18 of 29 reported a prior smoking history. The study was an exploratory multi-omic analysis of somatic, immune and clinical correlates of response to PD-L1 blockade with atezolizumab in urothelial cancer. Roughly ten patients achieved durable clinical benefit and approximately 20 did not. Blood samples were analyzed 3 weeks after the start of treatment (second dose) and 6 weeks after the start of treatment.

Study-level results and caveats: A pretreatment peripheral blood TCR clonality below the median was linked to improved progression-free and overall survival. Greater expansion of tumor-associated TCR clones in peripheral blood 3 weeks after the start of treatment was observed in patients with durable benefit (n ≈ 24, p = 0.022). Because the sample size was small (n of about 30) and many exploratory analyses were performed, the results are intended to be hypothesis-generating.

From a lookup of the germline V gene, CDR1 and CDR2 are MDHEN and SYDVKM. The CDR3, from cysteine to phenylalanine, totals 15 residues. The retained sequence is limited to the CDR3, 45 bases, with the frame set at the first base. V has 6 bases trimmed and J has 7 bases trimmed; junction bases matching no gene number 8. This clone appeared once. Its antigen specificity is not known. Base qualities are not at hand, and no much larger clone is one base apart. Synthetic TCR analog templates were spiked into each PCR to estimate absolute template abundance from read counts. The immunoSEQ assay was used to amplify TCRbeta CDR3 regions from genomic DNA with bias-controlled V and J gene primers. Sequencing of rearranged TCRbeta segments was performed at approximately 20X coverage. The paper's data handling went like this. Sequencing errors were corrected by clustering, and CDR3s were annotated against IMGT so that V, D and J genes could be assigned. Only productive TCRbeta rearrangements were used in downstream analyses, excluding out-of-frame or stop-codon sequences. Clonality was calculated as one minus the Shannon entropy normalized by the log of the number of unique productive sequences. Fisher's exact test with Benjamini-Hochberg correction, using a cutoff of adjusted p below 0.01, was how clones that differed between time points or between blood and tumor were identified. This immuneACCESS table, as held by TCRdb, lists in-frame sequences with V and J called but not all clones. Of the missing ones, under half trace to an unresolved V gene in checked studies; the others have no known cause. V and J calls and clone size follow that table, whereas D and trimming were derived from the DNA. This sample is represented by 35,000 to 40,000 clones; 80% to 90% of them were singletons. The ten largest clones capture roughly 6.4% of the sample.

The time point label here, explained by the study, means: pretreatment peripheral blood. A cohort of about 30 patients with locally advanced or metastatic urothelial carcinoma, treated at Memorial Sloan Kettering on a trial protocol, was included. Peripheral blood mononuclear cells were collected pretreatment and during treatment, with between 1 and 8 total time points per patient. The Qiagen DNeasy Blood extraction kit was used to purify genomic DNA from total PBMCs and from tumor samples. PBMCs were collected pretreatment and during treatment, and were isolated and stored as previously described.

This clonotype was sampled from a man between 60 and 70 years old with urothelial cancer. The sequences come from PBMCs, collected around atezolizumab (anti-PD-L1) treatment. The chain links TRBV28 with TRBJ1-6; TRBD1 fits 8 bases in the junction. Here is the DNA: TGTGCCAGCAGCCGGACAGGGCGACAGAATTCACCCCTCCACTTT. Its protein reads: CASSRTGRQNSPLHF. With all but the CDR3 taken from the reference TRBV28 and TRBJ1-6 genes, the full variable domain is: DVKVTQSSRYLVKRTGEKVFLECVQDMDHENMFWYRQDPGLGLRLIYFSYDVKMKEKGDIPEGYSVSREKKERFSLILESASTNQTSMYLCASSRTGRQNSPLHFGNGTRLTVT.